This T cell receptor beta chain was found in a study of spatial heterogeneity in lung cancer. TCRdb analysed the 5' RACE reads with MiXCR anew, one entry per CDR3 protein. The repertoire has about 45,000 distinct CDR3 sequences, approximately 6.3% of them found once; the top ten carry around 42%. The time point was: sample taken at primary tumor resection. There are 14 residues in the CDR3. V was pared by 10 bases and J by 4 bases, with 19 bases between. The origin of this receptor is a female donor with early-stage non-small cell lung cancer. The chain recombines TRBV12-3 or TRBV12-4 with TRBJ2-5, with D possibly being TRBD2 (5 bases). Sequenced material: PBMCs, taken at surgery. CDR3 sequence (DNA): TGTGCCACCCTACACCGAGGGCCGGGAGAGACCCAGTACTTC. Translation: CATLHRGPGETQYF.